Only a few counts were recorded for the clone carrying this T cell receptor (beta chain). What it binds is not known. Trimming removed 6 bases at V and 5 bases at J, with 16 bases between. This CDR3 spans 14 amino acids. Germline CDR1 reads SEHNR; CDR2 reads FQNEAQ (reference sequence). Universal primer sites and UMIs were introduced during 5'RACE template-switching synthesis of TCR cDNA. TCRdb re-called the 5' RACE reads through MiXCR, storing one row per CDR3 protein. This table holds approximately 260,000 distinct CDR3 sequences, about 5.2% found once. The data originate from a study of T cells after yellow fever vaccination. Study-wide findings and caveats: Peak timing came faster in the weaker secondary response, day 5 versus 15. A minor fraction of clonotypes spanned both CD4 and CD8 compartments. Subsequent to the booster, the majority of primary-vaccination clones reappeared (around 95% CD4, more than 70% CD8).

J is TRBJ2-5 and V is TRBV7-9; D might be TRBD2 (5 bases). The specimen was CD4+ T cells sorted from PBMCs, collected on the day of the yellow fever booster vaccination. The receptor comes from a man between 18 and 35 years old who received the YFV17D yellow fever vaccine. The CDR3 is CASSLLGLGETQYF. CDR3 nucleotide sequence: TGTGCCAGCAGTCTACTAGGATTGGGGGAGACCCAGTACTTC.